This T cell receptor (beta chain) came from a study of blood T cell repertoires in COVID-19. Study context: Samples came from the United States, Italy and Spain, spanning acute and convalescent COVID-19.

Assay used: immunoSEQ multiplex PCR; TCRdb lists only in-frame clones, some missing. Here the sample spans 100,000 or so clones, roughly 92% being singletons. Per germline, CDR1 MNHEY and CDR2 SVGAGI. Losses at the gene ends were 2 bases for V and 5 bases for J; bases not matched to a gene: 3. This CDR3 has 15 residues. The sequence derives from a man aged 65 to 79 with acute or convalescent COVID-19. Source material: peripheral blood. The chain combines TRBV6-5 with TRBJ1-6; 7 positions agree with TRBD1. The DNA of the CDR3 is TGTGCCAGCAGTTACGAAGGGACAGATAATTCACCCCTCCACTTT. It translates to CASSYEGTDNSPLHF.